This T cell receptor beta chain was recorded in a study of identical twins. Findings of the study overall: Abundant beta clonotypes from cord blood had fewer insertions, unlike memory repertoires, which showed none. Conclusions leaned on cross-sectional statistical analysis and did not track the same donors over time.

The V gene end was trimmed by 0 bases and the J gene end by 0 bases; junction bases not matched to a gene: 8. Germline CDR1 and CDR2: DFQATT and SNEGSKA (reference sequence). The CDR3 length is 19 residues. All of the donors were Caucasians in good health. Template switching introduced a universal primer site, and the cDNA bore unique molecular identifiers. From the 5' RACE reads, TCRdb called clonotypes with MiXCR, one entry per CDR3 protein. Of approximately 240,000 distinct CDR3 sequences in the sample, more than 12% are singletons; the top ten hold 8.5% to 10%. Details on this clonotype: Antigen specificity is unknown.

Sequencing used memory (CD45RO+) T cells sorted from blood. This receptor was taken from a young woman in good health. The V and J genes are TRBV20-1 and TRBJ2-7; 16 positions match TRBD2. The CDR3 loop is CSARDPPGTSGRDSYEQYF. CDR3 DNA sequence: TGCAGTGCTAGAGATCCCCCGGGGACTAGCGGGAGGGACTCCTACGAGCAGTACTTC.